These 28 T cell receptor beta chains were all obtained from the same sample, sequenced in a study of blood T cells in healthy people across ages. Then a second PCR, running roughly 7 to 11 cycles, was carried out with a sample-barcoded 5' primer and a J-beta primer mix. One entry per CDR3 protein, called by TCRdb with MiXCR from the 5' RACE reads. This sample has over 600,000 distinct CDR3 sequences, with under 25% found just once. Sequencing was performed on blood. The receptor set was obtained from a man in his 70s in good health.

The genes are TRBV5-1 and TRBJ2-1, with D perhaps TRBD1 (5 bases). The CDR3 sequence is 14 residues long. Germline V gene data show CDR1 as SGHRS and CDR2 as YFSETQ. V dropped 0 bases and J dropped 5 bases, with 9 bases sitting between them. Written as DNA, the CDR3 is TGCGCCAGCAGCTTGGAGCAGGGCCACAATGAGCAGTTCTTC. Translating it yields CASSLEQGHNEQFF.

This chain connects TRBV3-1 to TRBJ2-7; TRBD1 or TRBD2 may be the D gene (5 bases each). Germline V gene lookup returns CDR1 LGHDT and CDR2 YNNKEL (reference sequence). There are 15 residues in the CDR3. V was pared by 1 base and J by 0 bases, with 10 bases between. The CDR3 coding sequence is TGTGCCAGCAGCCAAGTGGCAGGGAGCTCCTACGAGCAGTACTTC. It codes for CASSQVAGSSYEQYF.

This clonotype showed up just a few times. The J gene is TRBJ2-1, the V gene TRBV29-1; 11 bases align to TRBD2. CDR1 is SQVTM, CDR2 ANQGSEA, per germline. This CDR3 has 14 amino acids. Unmatched junction bases numbered 1, after V lost 6 bases and J lost 0 bases. The CDR3 nucleotides read TGCAGCGTAACTAGCGGGAGCTCCTACAATGAGCAGTTCTTC. This sequence encodes CSVTSGSSYNEQFF.

CDR3 DNA sequence: TGTGCCAGTAGCCGAAGCGGGAGCCGAGAAGAGACCCAGTACTTC. Its translation: CASSRSGSREETQYF. J is TRBJ2-5 and V is TRBV19; 8 nucleotides agree with TRBD2. CDR3 length: 15 residues. CDR1 LNHDA and CDR2 SQIVND come from the germline V gene (reference sequence). The J segment lost 3 bases and the V segment lost 6 bases, leaving 9 bases of the junction unmatched. Full variable domain (outside the CDR3, taken from reference TRBV19 and TRBJ2-5): DGGITQSPKYLFRKEGQNVTLSCEQNLNHDAMYWYRQDPGQGLRLIYYSQIVNDFQKGDIAEGYSVSREKKESFPLTVTSAQKNPTAFYLCASSRSGSREETQYFGPGTRLLVL.

This clonotype was recorded a few times. One end of the junction is discordant with germline, which a read error may explain. The chain has TRBV10-3 and TRBJ2-5; 14 nucleotides line up with TRBD2. CDR1 and CDR2 (germline): ENHRY, SYGVKD. This CDR3 is built from 14 residues. CDR3 DNA sequence: TGTGCCATTAGTGGGACTAGCGGGAGAGAGACCCAGTACTTC. Protein: CAISGTSGRETQYF.

This clonotype appeared a few times. V gene TRBV7-9 combines with J gene TRBJ2-1; D remains unclear. The germline CDR1 and CDR2 sequences are SEHNR and FQNEAQ (reference sequence). V was cut by 2 bases and J by 3 bases, with 8 bases left in between. This CDR3 contains 14 residues. Here the CDR3 reads CASSLFGYYNEQFF. The CDR3 DNA follows: TGTGCCAGCAGCTTATTCGGTTACTACAATGAGCAGTTCTTC.

This clonotype was observed a handful of times. The V call is TRBV10-3, the J call TRBJ1-4; no clear D gene. The V end was cut by 6 bases, the J end by 0 bases, with 11 bases between. CDR1 and CDR2 from the germline V gene are ENHRY and SYGVKD. The CDR3 totals 15 residues. CDR3 DNA: TGTGCCATCAGCGTCGAGGCTTCAACTAATGAAAAACTGTTTTTT. Amino acids: CAISVEASTNEKLFF.

V usage is TRBV29-1 and J usage is TRBJ1-6; D not resolved. The CDR3 contains 13 residues. V lost 6 bases to trimming and J lost 10 bases, with 16 bases between them. Germline CDR1 reads SQVTM; CDR2 reads ANQGSEA. The CDR3 protein is CSVATEKGSPLHF. For the CDR3, the DNA is TGCAGCGTCGCAACGGAGAAGGGCTCACCCCTCCACTTT.

This chain connects TRBV5-1 to TRBJ2-1; 7 bases agree with TRBD2. The CDR3 sequence is 15 residues long. With V trimmed by 9 bases and J by 4 bases, 13 bases remained unmatched. Per germline, CDR1 SGHRS and CDR2 YFSETQ. The CDR3: CATSFSGLGYNEQFF. The CDR3 coding sequence is TGCGCCACCTCGTTTAGCGGGCTAGGATACAATGAGCAGTTCTTC. Supplemented by reference TRBV5-1 and TRBJ2-1, the full variable domain reads KAGVTQTPRYLIKTRGQQVTLSCSPISGHRSVSWYQQTPGQGLQFLFEYFSETQRNKGNFPGRFSGRQFSNSRSEMNVSTLELGDSALYLCATSFSGLGYNEQFFGPGTRLTVL.

This clonotype showed up just once. This chain uses TRBV27 with TRBJ2-1; TRBD2 agrees at 13 bases. CDR3 length: 13 amino acids. V was pared by 5 bases and J by 12 bases, with 4 bases of the junction left unmatched. From germline, CDR1 is MNHEY and CDR2 SMNVEV (reference sequence). The CDR3 reads CASSGTSGKGQFF. The CDR3 coding sequence is TGTGCCAGCAGTGGGACTAGCGGGAAGGGGCAGTTCTTC.

This rearrangement joins TRBV20-1 to TRBJ2-7, with D possibly TRBD1 on 5 matching bases. Per germline, CDR1 DFQATT and CDR2 SNEGSKA (reference sequence). The CDR3 is made up of 16 amino acids. V was shortened by 0 bases and J by 1 base, with 16 bases between the two germline ends. Here the CDR3 DNA reads TGCAGTGCTAGAGATCTCTTAGGGGTACTGTCCTACGAGCAGTACTTC. Translation: CSARDLLGVLSYEQYF.

This clonotype was seen a handful of times. One end of the junction is discordant with germline, which a read error may explain. The chain couples TRBV9 to TRBJ1-2, with D perhaps TRBD1 (6 bases). CDR1 and CDR2 from the germline V gene are SGDLS and YYNGEE. The length of the CDR3 is 13 residues. The CDR3 nucleotides are TGTGCCAGCAGCGCCTACAGGGACGGGGGCTACGCCTTC. It codes for CASSAYRDGGYAF.

The V and J genes are TRBV11-3 and TRBJ2-1, with TRBD2 as a possible D gene (6 bases). Germline-derived CDR1 and CDR2 are SGHNT and YENEEA. The CDR3 runs to 12 residues. Trimming took 5 bases from V and 11 from J, leaving 13 bases between them. This chain's CDR3 is CASSPREEKQFF. The DNA for the CDR3 is TGTGCCAGCAGCCCGAGGGAGGAAAAGCAGTTCTTC.

This clonotype was seen more than once but under ten times. The rearrangement uses TRBV5-1 and TRBJ1-2; 9 bases fit TRBD1. The CDR3 is 15 amino acids. V dropped 4 bases and J dropped 7; count of bases not matched to a gene: 11. From germline, CDR1 is SGHRS and CDR2 YFSETQ. CDR3: CASSPGTGKPSGYTF. The CDR3 coding sequence is TGCGCCAGCAGCCCCGGGACAGGGAAACCGAGTGGCTACACCTTC.

V usage is TRBV5-1 and J usage is TRBJ2-7; no clear D gene. This CDR3 region has 14 residues. V lost 3 bases, J lost 0 bases, and 10 bases lay in between. The germline CDR1 and CDR2 sequences are SGHRS and YFSETQ. The CDR3 here is CASSSQESSYEQYF. CDR3 bases: TGCGCCAGCAGCTCGCAGGAAAGCTCCTACGAGCAGTACTTC.

In its sample, this clonotype was seen a few times. V usage is TRBV15 and J usage is TRBJ1-4; 12 bases match TRBD1. Germline V gene sequence: CDR1 LNHNV, CDR2 YYDKDF (reference sequence). The junction had 4 bases not matched to a gene; V was cut back by 3 bases and J by 8 bases. CDR3 size: 15 residues. The CDR3 DNA reads TGTGCCACCAGCAGGGGACAGGGGGCGGAGGAAAAACTGTTTTTT. Translated: CATSRGQGAEEKLFF. The full variable domain, in which reference TRBV15 and TRBJ1-4 provide the parts outside the CDR3, is DAMVIQNPRYQVTQFGKPVTLSCSQTLNHNVMYWYQQKSSQAPKLLFHYYDKDFNNEADTPDNFQSRRPNTSFCFLDIRSPGLGDTAMYLCATSRGQGAEEKLFFGSGTQLSVL.

The V and J genes are TRBV5-5 and TRBJ2-3; no clear D. Germline loops: CDR1 SGHKS, CDR2 YYEKEE (reference sequence). V lost 4 bases and J lost 2, with 17 bases in between. The length of the CDR3 is 16 residues. The CDR3 loop reads CASSDYPAQITDTQYF. Written as DNA, the CDR3 is TGTGCCAGCAGCGATTACCCGGCTCAAATCACAGATACGCAGTATTTT.

This clonotype was found a few times. The genes are TRBV7-9 and TRBJ2-5, with D tentatively TRBD1 or TRBD2 (5 bases each). This CDR3 region has 13 residues. Trimming pared 7 bases from V and 2 bases from J, leaving 11 bases between. The germline V gene encodes CDR1 SEHNR and CDR2 FQNEAQ (reference sequence). The CDR3 coding sequence is TGTGCCAGCACTACTTGGGGGCAAGAGACCCAGTACTTC. Amino acid sequence: CASTTWGQETQYF. Full variable domain (missing parts from reference TRBV7-9 and TRBJ2-5): DTGVSQNPRHKITKRGQNVTFRCDPISEHNRLYWYRQTLGQGPEFLTYFQNEAQLEKSRLLSDRFSAERPKGSFSTLEIQRTEQGDSAMYLCASTTWGQETQYFGPGTRLLVL.

This clonotype showed up just a few times. The chain carries TRBV7-8 and TRBJ2-5; perhaps TRBD2 as D (5 bases). The CDR3 is 14 residues long. V gave up 4 bases and J gave up 4 bases, with 13 bases separating them. Germline CDR1 and CDR2: SGHVS and FQNEAQ. This CDR3 is CASSSLTSVETQYF. CDR3 DNA: TGTGCCAGCAGCTCATTAACTAGTGTAGAGACCCAGTACTTC.

The genes are TRBV2 and TRBJ1-2; TRBD1 matches 8 bases. There are 13 residues in the CDR3. Germline V gene lookup returns CDR1 SNHLY and CDR2 FYNNEI. V shed 6 bases, J shed 4 bases, and the junction held 4 bases outside the gene matches. CDR3 sequence reads: CASRGQGAYGYTF. The CDR3 coding sequence is TGTGCCAGCAGAGGACAGGGAGCCTATGGCTACACCTTC.

This clonotype was counted ten times or more. This sequence joins TRBV5-4 and TRBJ2-5; tentatively, D is TRBD2 (6 bases). The V gene lost 4 bases and the J gene lost 5 bases, with 15 bases spanning the gap. Germline CDR1 reads SGHNT; CDR2 reads YYREEE (reference sequence). The CDR3 consists of 14 residues. The CDR3 reads CASSELAGWETQYF. The DNA for the CDR3 is TGTGCCAGCAGCGAACTCGCGGGGTGGGAGACCCAGTACTTC.

V is TRBV7-8 and J is TRBJ1-1, with unresolved D. CDR1 and CDR2 from the germline V gene are SGHVS and FQNEAQ. Trimming pared 5 bases from V and 5 bases from J, leaving 15 bases between. The CDR3 has 14 amino acids. CDR3 loop: CASSPDAISTEAFF. The CDR3 DNA reads TGTGCCAGCAGCCCGGACGCTATTTCGACTGAAGCTTTCTTT.

The table lists this clonotype with a few counts. The chain is built from TRBV12-3 or TRBV12-4 and TRBJ1-4; TRBD1 agrees at 10 bases. Germline trimming cut 11 bases from V and 7 bases from J; bases unmatched to any gene: 7. CDR3 length: 13 amino acids. The DNA of the CDR3 is TGTGCCGGGGGACAGGGGCTGGGTGAAAAACTGTTTTTT. Its translation is CAGGQGLGEKLFF.

This clonotype was detected a few times. The chain combines TRBV7-3 with TRBJ2-2, with 7 nucleotides matching TRBD1. Germline V lookup: CDR1 SGHTA, CDR2 FQGTGA. The V and J ends lost 1 base and 3 bases, in that order; junction bases with no gene match: 2. This CDR3 contains 15 residues. CDR3 nucleotide sequence: TGTGCCAGCAGCTTAAGACAGGGATACACCGGGGAGCTGTTTTTT. Its protein is CASSLRQGYTGELFF.

This clonotype was picked up a small number of times. The J gene is TRBJ1-1, the V gene TRBV30, with D uncertain. CDR1 GTSNPN and CDR2 SVGIG come from the germline V gene (reference sequence). Between the trimmed V and J ends, which lost 1 base and 0 bases, there was a span of 6 bases. This CDR3 has 13 residues. CDR3 sequence (DNA): TGTGCCTGGAGTGGACGGATGAACACTGAAGCTTTCTTT. Its protein product is CAWSGRMNTEAFF.

The chain links TRBV12-3 or TRBV12-4 to TRBJ2-1; a weak D match, TRBD2 (6 bases). The CDR3 spans 13 residues. V was shortened by 6 bases and J by 6 bases, with 12 bases between the two germline ends. The CDR3 protein is CASRARDSNEQFF. The CDR3 DNA reads TGTGCCAGCAGGGCGCGGGATTCCAATGAGCAGTTCTTC.

The CDR3 DNA reads TGTGCCAGCAACCTAGGACAGGGCGGACACAGTGAGCAGTTCTTC. Translating it yields CASNLGQGGHSEQFF. V gene TRBV12-1 combines with J gene TRBJ2-1; TRBD1, the table's D call, was not compared with the DNA. TRBV12-1 is marked as a pseudogene. This CDR3 spans 15 amino acids.

The chain is built from TRBV9 and TRBJ2-5, with D possibly TRBD1 on 6 matching bases. The CDR3 sequence is 15 residues long. CDR1 SGDLS and CDR2 YYNGEE come from the germline V gene. With 2 bases removed from V and 1 base from J, the gap between germline ends came to 12 bases. CDR3 loop: CASSVVTGAQETQYF. Written as DNA, the CDR3 is TGTGCCAGCAGCGTTGTGACAGGCGCCCAAGAGACCCAGTACTTC. The full variable domain, rest sourced from reference TRBV9 and TRBJ2-5, is DSGVTQTPKHLITATGQRVTLRCSPRSGDLSVYWYQQSLDQGLQFLIQYYNGEERAKGNILERFSAQQFPDLHSELNLSSLELGDSALYFCASSVVTGAQETQYFGPGTRLLVL.